This T cell receptor beta chain was identified during a study of cytomegalovirus exposure and HLA in healthy donors. Study findings and constraints: In a later analysis, TCR beta V- and J-gene trimming was associated with a missense DCLRE1C variant. TCR association rates varied by HLA locus in a later analysis, with DRB1 highest and HLA-C lowest. Associated with cytomegalovirus, according to the listing, were 150 to 200 TCR beta chains. Reports indicate that TCR beta sequences accurately predicted the HLA-A and HLA-B alleles of most subjects.

The primer mix had 60 Vbeta and 13 Jbeta primers. Clones were sequenced by immunoSEQ multiplex PCR, and TCRdb holds only the in-frame ones, with some missing. Altogether roughly 130,000 clones are present, roughly two thirds being singletons, with the ten largest covering 1.6%. As to this clone: What it recognizes is unknown.

CDR1 is SGHAT, CDR2 FQNNGV, per germline. Trimming stripped 0 bases from V and 4 bases from J, with 12 bases between. The CDR3 is 15 residues long. J is TRBJ1-1 and V is TRBV11-2; D call uncertain. Sequenced: PBMCs. This clonotype was sampled from a man aged 25 to 40 in good health and CMV-seropositive. The DNA for the CDR3 is TGTGCCAGCAGCTTAGATCATGGCACCTTCACTGAAGCTTTCTTT. The encoded protein is CASSLDHGTFTEAFF.